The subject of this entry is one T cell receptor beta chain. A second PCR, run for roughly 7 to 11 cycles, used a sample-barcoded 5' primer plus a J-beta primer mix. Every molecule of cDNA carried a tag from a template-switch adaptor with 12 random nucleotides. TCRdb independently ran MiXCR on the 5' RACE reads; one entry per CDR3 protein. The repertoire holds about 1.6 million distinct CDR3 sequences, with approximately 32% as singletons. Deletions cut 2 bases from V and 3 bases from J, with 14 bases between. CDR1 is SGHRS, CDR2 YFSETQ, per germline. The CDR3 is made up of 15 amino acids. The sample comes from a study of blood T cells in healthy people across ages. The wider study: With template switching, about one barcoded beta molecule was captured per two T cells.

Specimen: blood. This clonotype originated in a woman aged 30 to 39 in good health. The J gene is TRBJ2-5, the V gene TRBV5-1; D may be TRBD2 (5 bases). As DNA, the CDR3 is TGCGCCAGCAGCTTTTCATCCACTAGTAAAGAGACCCAGTACTTC. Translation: CASSFSSTSKETQYF.